This entry lists 30 T cell receptor beta chains sequenced from one sample in a study of T cell repertoires in ileal Crohn's disease. Using immunoSEQ multiplex PCR, the repertoire was profiled, and TCRdb retains in-frame clones only, with some absent. This sample has around 2,400 clones, with approximately 72% found just once. Time point denoted: neoterminal ileum biopsy at postoperative endoscopy, about 6 months after surgery. The sample was ileal tissue. The source of these receptors is an adult with Crohn's disease.

This rearrangement joins TRBV5-1 to TRBJ2-7; a weak D match, TRBD2 (7 bases). The CDR3 loop spans 15 amino acids. Germline CDR1 and CDR2: SGHRS and YFSETQ. V shed 1 base and J shed 0 bases, with 11 bases lying between them. CDR3 protein: CASSLSGTSSYEQYF. The DNA of the CDR3 is TGCGCCAGCAGCTTGAGCGGGACAAGCTCCTACGAGCAGTACTTC.

The sample holds a few counts of this clone. The chain combines TRBV27 with TRBJ1-1; 7 bases line up with TRBD1. Trimming removed 2 bases from V and 1 base from J; junction bases left unmatched: 10. CDR1 is MNHEY, CDR2 SMNVEV, per germline (reference sequence). The CDR3 totals 17 residues. The CDR3 nucleotides are TGTGCCAGCAGTTTACCCCCCTCCGGGACAGCGAACACTGAAGCTTTCTTT. Its protein is CASSLPPSGTANTEAFF.

This clone was seen more than once but under ten times. This sequence joins TRBV5-1 and TRBJ1-2; 8 nucleotides agree with TRBD1. The CDR3 loop spans 14 amino acids. Looked up from germline, CDR1 is SGHRS and CDR2 is YFSETQ. The V and J ends lost 4 bases and 4 bases, in that order; junction bases with no gene match: 6. DNA for the CDR3: TGCGCCAGCAGCGTGACAGGGGCCCTCTATGGCTACACCTTC. Translating gives CASSVTGALYGYTF.

V usage is TRBV7-6 and J usage is TRBJ2-3; the D gene is possibly TRBD1 (5 bases). The CDR3 totals 14 residues. V lost 3 bases and J 2 bases, leaving 9 bases between the germline ends. The V gene's germline CDR1 is SGHVS and CDR2 FNYEAQ. The CDR3 protein is CASSFDRNTDTQYF. The CDR3 region has the DNA TGTGCCAGCAGCTTCGACAGAAACACAGATACGCAGTATTTT.

The chain links TRBV7-3 to TRBJ2-1; D is unresolved. The length of the CDR3 is 15 residues. Per the germline V gene, CDR1 is SGHTA and CDR2 is FQGTGA. Trimming took off 2 bases at V and 1 base at J, with 9 bases between the two ends. Here the CDR3 DNA reads TGTGCCAGCAGCTTAGTTGCGGCTTCCTACAATGAGCAGTTCTTC. It translates to CASSLVAASYNEQFF.

In DNA, the CDR3 is TGTGTCAGAGCCCTTAAGGGGGCGACCGACGGTGGCTACACCTTC. This translates into CVRALKGATDGGYTF. The chain carries TRBV7-5 and TRBJ1-2; the table assigns TRBD1, which was not confirmed against the DNA. TRBV7-5 corresponds to a pseudogene. The CDR3 spans 15 residues.

The V and J genes are TRBV11-3 and TRBJ2-4, with TRBD1 identical over 7 bases. Germline CDR1 and CDR2: SGHNT and YENEEA. With 5 bases clipped from V and 3 bases from J, the junction kept 19 bases outside the gene matches. The CDR3 is 19 residues long. The chain's CDR3 is CASSPRQGAGGLGKNIQYF. Written as DNA, the CDR3 is TGTGCCAGCAGCCCCCGACAGGGCGCTGGAGGACTTGGCAAAAACATTCAGTACTTC.

The J gene is TRBJ1-5, the V gene TRBV6-1; D possibly corresponds to TRBD1 (6 bases). CDR1 and CDR2 from the germline V gene are MNHNS and SASEGT. The V gene lost 1 base and the J gene lost 5 bases, with 18 bases spanning the gap. The CDR3 has 17 residues. CDR3 region: CASSEVVSGAGDQPQHF. The CDR3, as DNA: TGTGCCAGCAGTGAAGTTGTCTCGGGTGCAGGGGATCAGCCCCAGCATTTT.

The chain has TRBV7-9 and TRBJ1-1; D not certain. The V and J ends lost 3 bases and 4 bases respectively, with 9 bases between them. The CDR3 runs to 13 residues. Germline V gene sequence: CDR1 SEHNR, CDR2 FQNEAQ (reference sequence). CDR3 in amino acids: CASSLAGLTEAFF. CDR3 in DNA: TGTGCCAGCAGCTTGGCTGGACTCACTGAAGCTTTCTTT.

This chain joins TRBV25-1 and TRBJ1-1, with 7 bases fitting TRBD1. The germline V gene encodes CDR1 MGHDK and CDR2 SYGVNS. The CDR3 loop spans 13 amino acids. With V trimmed by 6 bases and J by 0 bases, 1 base remained unmatched. The CDR3 region has the DNA TGTGCCAGCAGGGACAGGTTGAACACTGAAGCTTTCTTT. Amino acids: CASRDRLNTEAFF. Together with reference TRBV25-1 and TRBJ1-1, the CDR3 gives the full variable domain: EADIYQTPRYLVIGTGKKITLECSQTMGHDKMYWYQQDPGMELHLIHYSYGVNSTEKGDLSSESTVSRIRTEHFPLTLESARPSHTSQYLCASRDRLNTEAFFGQGTRLTVV.

This rearrangement joins TRBV7-9 to TRBJ2-7; a weak D match, TRBD1 (5 bases). Germline values: CDR1 SEHNR, CDR2 FQNEAQ (reference sequence). V shed 1 base and J shed 12 bases, with 13 bases lying between them. The length of the CDR3 is 12 residues. The CDR3 here is CASSLDVGRGYF. The CDR3 region has the DNA TGTGCCAGCAGCTTAGATGTGGGGCGCGGGTACTTC.

The J gene is TRBJ2-1, the V gene TRBV27; no definite D call. V was clipped by 0 bases and J by 6 bases, with 9 bases between them. The germline gives CDR1 MNHEY, CDR2 SMNVEV (reference sequence). This CDR3 has 14 amino acids. The CDR3 nucleotides are TGTGCCAGCAGTTTATCCAACTACCGCAATGAGCAGTTCTTC. Amino acids: CASSLSNYRNEQFF.

The chain links TRBV6-1 to TRBJ1-3; weak D call: TRBD1 (5 bases). CDR1 and CDR2 (germline): MNHNS, SASEGT. The CDR3 contains 17 residues. V lost 1 base and J lost 0, with 13 bases in between. The CDR3 region is CASSEEGAGPSGNTIYF. The DNA for the CDR3 is TGTGCCAGCAGTGAAGAGGGAGCGGGGCCCTCTGGAAACACCATATATTTT.

V and J are TRBV15 and TRBJ2-3; maybe TRBD1 (5 bases). The CDR3 is 13 amino acids. Between the trimmed V and J ends, which lost 5 bases and 8 bases, there was a span of 14 bases. Germline V gene lookup returns CDR1 LNHNV and CDR2 YYDKDF (reference sequence). The CDR3 here is CATSGRAPATQYF. CDR3 bases: TGTGCCACCAGCGGCAGGGCTCCTGCTACGCAGTATTTT.

In its sample, this clone was seen once. This rearrangement joins TRBV5-8 to TRBJ2-6; D is perhaps TRBD2 (5 bases). Trimming pared 0 bases from V and 2 bases from J, leaving 9 bases between. The CDR3 contains 16 residues. Germline CDR1 reads SGHTS; CDR2 reads YDEGEE. Written as DNA, the CDR3 is TGTGCCAGCAGCTTGGAGACCGGGGCTGGGGCCAACGTCCTGACTTTC. Protein: CASSLETGAGANVLTF.

The chain recombines TRBV15 with TRBJ2-6; a possible D gene is TRBD1 (5 bases). The CDR3 totals 15 residues. V shed 3 bases and J shed 0 bases, with 6 bases lying between them. Germline loops: CDR1 LNHNV, CDR2 YYDKDF (reference sequence). The CDR3 here is CATSRDNSGANVLTF. The CDR3 DNA reads as TGTGCCACCAGCAGGGACAACTCTGGGGCCAACGTCCTGACTTTC.

A note on this clone: The same CDR3 arises from other DNA sequences in this sample as well. The V gene is TRBV6-6, the J gene TRBJ1-2; TRBD1 is a possible D gene (5 bases). The CDR3 extends over 14 amino acids. V lost 0 bases and J 2 bases, leaving 7 bases between the germline ends. Germline-derived CDR1 and CDR2 are MNHNY and SVGAGI (reference sequence). CDR3 coding DNA: TGTGCCAGCAGTTACTCGAAGGGGAACTATGGCTACACCTTC. It encodes CASSYSKGNYGYTF.

V usage is TRBV29-1 and J usage is TRBJ2-7; 8 bases line up with TRBD2. The V gene's germline CDR1 is SQVTM and CDR2 ANQGSEA. This CDR3 comprises 14 residues. V lost 6 bases to trimming and J lost 5 bases; unmatched junction nucleotides: 12. In DNA, the CDR3 is TGCAGCGTCCAAAGCGGGACTAGAAGGAACGAGCAGTACTTC. The encoded protein is CSVQSGTRRNEQYF.

The genes are TRBV6-1 and TRBJ2-5; TRBD2 matches at 12 bases. CDR3 length: 15 amino acids. Germline CDR1 and CDR2: MNHNS and SASEGT. J lost 5 bases, V lost 6 bases, and 7 bases had no gene match. CDR3 DNA sequence: TGTGCCAGCAGCACCCTAGCGGGAGGGGGGGAGACCCAGTACTTC. Its protein is CASSTLAGGGETQYF.

This sequence joins TRBV12-5 and TRBJ2-1; the match to TRBD1 covers 11 bases. CDR1 is LGHNT, CDR2 FRNRAP, per germline. V was clipped by 5 bases and J by 4 bases; unmatched bases: 1. The CDR3 is made up of 14 amino acids. CDR3 region: CASGGTGGYNEQFF. CDR3 in DNA: TGTGCTAGTGGTGGGACAGGGGGGTACAATGAGCAGTTCTTC.

The V gene is TRBV6-5, the J gene TRBJ1-1, with D possibly matching TRBD1 (5 bases). The V and J ends lost 6 bases and 1 base respectively, with 15 bases between them. Germline loops: CDR1 MNHEY, CDR2 SVGAGI. The CDR3 has 15 amino acids. CDR3: CASRDSRRGNTEAFF. DNA for the CDR3: TGTGCCAGCAGGGACTCTAGGAGGGGGAACACTGAAGCTTTCTTT.

The chain joins TRBV19 to TRBJ2-7; TRBD1 matches at 9 bases. The trim removed 8 bases at V and 2 bases at J, leaving 10 bases unmatched. The germline CDR1 and CDR2 sequences are LNHDA and SQIVND (reference sequence). The CDR3 extends over 15 amino acids. In nucleotides, the CDR3 is TGTGCCAGTGCCACTACCGGGACAGGGACCTACGAGCAGTACTTC. Amino acid sequence: CASATTGTGTYEQYF.

The V and J genes are TRBV7-6 and TRBJ1-1; a weak D match, TRBD1 (6 bases). Germline CDR1 and CDR2: SGHVS and FNYEAQ. The CDR3 loop spans 18 amino acids. The ends were cut back, 0 bases at V and 0 bases at J, with 17 bases in the middle. The CDR3 here is CASSLASRGSTMNTEAFF. The CDR3 bases are TGTGCCAGCAGCTTAGCTAGTAGGGGGTCTACGATGAACACTGAAGCTTTCTTT.

The J gene is TRBJ1-5, the V gene TRBV30; no definite D call. Germline V gene lookup returns CDR1 GTSNPN and CDR2 SVGIG (reference sequence). Trimming took off 3 bases at V and 3 bases at J, with 9 bases between the two ends. CDR3 length equals 13 residues. This chain's CDR3 is CAWSTELNQPQHF. In DNA form, the CDR3 reads TGTGCCTGGAGCACAGAACTCAATCAGCCCCAGCATTTT.

This clone was seen a handful of times. The CDR3 is CASSRGLNQETQYF. CDR3 nucleotides: TGTGCCAGCAGTAGGGGACTAAATCAAGAGACCCAGTACTTC. The chain employs TRBV6-1 and TRBJ2-5, with TRBD2 identical over 7 bases. With 5 bases clipped from V and 2 bases from J, the junction kept 5 bases outside the gene matches. There are 14 residues in the CDR3. The germline V gene encodes CDR1 MNHNS and CDR2 SASEGT.

This clone has only one observation. The chain couples TRBV5-4 to TRBJ2-3, with D perhaps TRBD1 (5 bases). This CDR3 is built from 12 residues. V lost 0 bases, J lost 6 bases, and 5 bases lay in between. Germline values: CDR1 SGHNT, CDR2 YYREEE (reference sequence). The CDR3: CASSLEGDTQYF. The CDR3 DNA reads as TGTGCCAGCAGCTTGGAGGGGGATACGCAGTATTTT.

The chain links TRBV7-2 to TRBJ2-7; 9 bases map to TRBD2. The germline CDR1 and CDR2 sequences are SGHTA and FQGNSA. The CDR3 is made up of 18 amino acids. Trimming took 2 bases from V and 2 from J; bases not matched to a gene: 13. The CDR3 coding sequence is TGTGCCAGCAGCTTACAGCCAATGACTAGCGGAACCCCCTACGAGCAGTACTTC. Its translation: CASSLQPMTSGTPYEQYF.

This clone has only one observation. The gene calls are TRBV6-1 and TRBJ1-5, with TRBD1 as a possible D gene (5 bases). Trimming took off 6 bases at V and 6 bases at J, with 12 bases between the two ends. The germline V gene has CDR1 MNHNS and CDR2 SASEGT. This CDR3 has 13 amino acids. The CDR3 region has the DNA TGTGCCAGCAGGGGGGAGGCGAGTCAGCCCCAGCATTTT. As protein: CASRGEASQPQHF.

The chain employs TRBV7-8 and TRBJ1-5, with D uncertain. The CDR3 has 15 residues. The germline gives CDR1 SGHVS, CDR2 FQNEAQ. The V end was cut by 5 bases, the J end by 4 bases, with 15 bases between. The CDR3 loop is CASSPGSSLNQPQHF. For the CDR3, the DNA is TGTGCCAGCAGCCCCGGGTCCTCTCTTAATCAGCCCCAGCATTTT.

This sequence joins TRBV9 and TRBJ1-3; 9 bases align to TRBD1. The ends lost 0 bases at V and 4 bases at J; junction bases unmatched: 2. Germline-derived CDR1 and CDR2 are SGDLS and YYNGEE. There are 15 residues in the CDR3. The CDR3 DNA reads TGTGCCAGCAGCGTAGGGACAGGGGTGGGAAACACCATATATTTT. Translating it yields CASSVGTGVGNTIYF.